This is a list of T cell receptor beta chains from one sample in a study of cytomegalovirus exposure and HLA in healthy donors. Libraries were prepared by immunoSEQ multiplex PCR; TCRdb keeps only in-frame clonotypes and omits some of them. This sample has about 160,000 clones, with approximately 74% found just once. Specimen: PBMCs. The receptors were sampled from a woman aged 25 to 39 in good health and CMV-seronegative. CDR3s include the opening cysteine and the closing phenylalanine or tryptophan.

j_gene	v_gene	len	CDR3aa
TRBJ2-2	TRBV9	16	CASSITANANTGELFF
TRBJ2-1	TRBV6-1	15	CASKKPGDSYNEQFF
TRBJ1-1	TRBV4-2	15	CASSQDGRGNTEAFF
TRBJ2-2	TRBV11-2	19	CASILPPGTSGEYTGELFF
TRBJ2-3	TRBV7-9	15	CASRAGSPRSDTQYF
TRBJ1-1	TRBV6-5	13	CASSYTVRTEAFF
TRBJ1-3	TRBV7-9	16	CASSSTPAGRGNTIYF
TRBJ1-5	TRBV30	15	CAWGRIGGGNQPQHF
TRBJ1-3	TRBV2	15	CASRRGRDSGNTIYF
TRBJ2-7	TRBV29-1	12	CSVATGGYEQYF
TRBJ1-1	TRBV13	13	CASSFGGDTEAFF
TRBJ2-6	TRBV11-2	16	CASSFYRVPGANVLTF
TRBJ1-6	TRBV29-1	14	CSVGDRAGDSPLHF
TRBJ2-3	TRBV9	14	CASSPPLSTDTQYF
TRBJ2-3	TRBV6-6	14	CASRALISADTQYF
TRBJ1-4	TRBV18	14	CASSPRASNEKLFF
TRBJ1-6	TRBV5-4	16	CASSLGGGSYNSPLHF
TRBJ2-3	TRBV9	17	CASSVGVVAASTDTQYF
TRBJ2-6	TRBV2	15	CASKPTVSGANVLTF
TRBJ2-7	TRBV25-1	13	CASSASGLGEQYF
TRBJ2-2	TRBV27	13	CASTGQDKRELFF
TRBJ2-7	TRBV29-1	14	CSARGDRGLDEQYF
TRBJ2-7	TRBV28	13	CASSPHRNYEQYF
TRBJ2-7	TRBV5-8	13	CASRLRGLPEQYF
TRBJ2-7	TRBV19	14	CASSMVGETYEQYF
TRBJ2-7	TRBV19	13	CASRQNLGNEQYF
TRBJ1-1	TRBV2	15	CASRREGQGNTEAFF
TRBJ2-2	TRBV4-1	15	CASSRGQGATGELFF
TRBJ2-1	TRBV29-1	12	CSVDIGGDEQFF
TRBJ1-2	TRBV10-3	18	CAISESGTGSRRDYGYTF
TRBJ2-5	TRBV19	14	CASNSWGGEETQYF
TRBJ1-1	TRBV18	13	CASSVLWETEAFF
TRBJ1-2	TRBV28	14	CASRSTGVDYGYTF
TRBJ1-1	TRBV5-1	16	CASGTIERGLSTEAFF
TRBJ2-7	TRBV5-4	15	CASSLGGEGSHEQYF
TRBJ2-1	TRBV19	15	CASSWRGGNYNEQFF
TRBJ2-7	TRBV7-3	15	CASSLQGSSSYEQYF
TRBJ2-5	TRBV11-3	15	CASSKWDRAGETQYF
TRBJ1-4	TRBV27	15	CASSLNTGEWEKLFF
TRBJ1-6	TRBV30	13	CAYRANNNSPLHF
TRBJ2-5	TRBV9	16	CASSVGEAGKQETQYF
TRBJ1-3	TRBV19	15	CASRGAGISGNTIYF
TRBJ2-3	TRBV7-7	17	CASSLGVSGGPTDTQYF
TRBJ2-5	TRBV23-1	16	CASSRFRDRGSETQYF
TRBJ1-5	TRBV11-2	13	CASSLDGARPQHF
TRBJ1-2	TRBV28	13	CASSLNRAYGYTF
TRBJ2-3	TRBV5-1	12	CASRIYTDTQYF
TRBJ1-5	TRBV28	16	CASSFPGTGVSQPQHF
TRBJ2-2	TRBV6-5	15	CASSASGSRTGELFF
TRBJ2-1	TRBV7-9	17	CASSYIGGGTIYNEQFF
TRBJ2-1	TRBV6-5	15	CASSSPSGGANEQFF
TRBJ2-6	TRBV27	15	CASSLDRAGANVLTF
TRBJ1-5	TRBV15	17	CATSRDGTGYSNQPQHF
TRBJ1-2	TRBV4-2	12	CASSQVGGSYTF
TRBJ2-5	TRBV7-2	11	CASSQIETQYF